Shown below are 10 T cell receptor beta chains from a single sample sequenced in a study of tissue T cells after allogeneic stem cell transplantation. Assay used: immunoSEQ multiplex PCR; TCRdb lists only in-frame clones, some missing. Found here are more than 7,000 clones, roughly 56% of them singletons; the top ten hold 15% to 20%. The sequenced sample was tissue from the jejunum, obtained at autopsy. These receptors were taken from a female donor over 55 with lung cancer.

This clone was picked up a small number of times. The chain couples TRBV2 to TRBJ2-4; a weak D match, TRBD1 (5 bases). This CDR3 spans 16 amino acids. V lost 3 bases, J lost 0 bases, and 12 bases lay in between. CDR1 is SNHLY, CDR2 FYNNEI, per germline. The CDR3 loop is CASSETQGIAKNIQYF. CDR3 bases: TGTGCCAGCAGTGAGACGCAGGGCATAGCCAAAAACATTCAGTACTTC.

CDR3 loop: CASSLGDPGHSRHEQYF. The CDR3 coding sequence is TGCGCCAGCAGCTTGGGGGATCCGGGACACTCACGCCACGAGCAGTACTTC. The chain is built from TRBV5-1 and TRBJ2-7, with TRBD1 as a possible D gene (6 bases). V was clipped by 0 bases and J by 5 bases, with 21 bases between them. From germline, CDR1 is SGHRS and CDR2 YFSETQ. CDR3 size: 17 residues.

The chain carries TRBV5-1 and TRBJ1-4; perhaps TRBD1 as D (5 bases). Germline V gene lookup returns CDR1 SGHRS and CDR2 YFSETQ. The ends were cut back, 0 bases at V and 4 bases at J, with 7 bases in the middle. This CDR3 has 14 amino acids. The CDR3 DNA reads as TGCGCCAGCAGCTTGGGACAGAATAATGAAAAACTGTTTTTT. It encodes CASSLGQNNEKLFF.

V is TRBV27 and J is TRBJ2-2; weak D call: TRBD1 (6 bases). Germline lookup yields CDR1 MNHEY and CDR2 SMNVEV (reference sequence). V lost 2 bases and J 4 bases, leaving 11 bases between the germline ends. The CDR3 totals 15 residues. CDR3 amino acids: CASSLLIQGTGELFF. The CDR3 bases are TGTGCCAGCAGTTTACTGATACAGGGCACCGGGGAGCTGTTTTTT.

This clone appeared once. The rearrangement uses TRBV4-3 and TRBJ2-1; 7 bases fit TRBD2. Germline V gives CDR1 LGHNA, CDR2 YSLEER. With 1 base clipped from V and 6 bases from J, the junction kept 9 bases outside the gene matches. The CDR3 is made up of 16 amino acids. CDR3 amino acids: CASSQGAGDWANEQFF. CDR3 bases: TGCGCCAGCAGCCAAGGGGCGGGGGATTGGGCCAATGAGCAGTTCTTC.

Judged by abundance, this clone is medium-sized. CDR3 bases: TGCGCCAGCAGCTTGGGGGACTTGACAGGTCCCCAGGGGTACTTC. Amino acids: CASSLGDLTGPQGYF. The V call is TRBV5-1, the J call TRBJ2-7; D could derive from TRBD1 or TRBD2 (6 bases each). The germline V and J ends were trimmed by 0 bases and 12 bases, with 22 bases remaining between them. The CDR3 is made up of 15 amino acids. CDR1 is SGHRS and CDR2 is YFSETQ in the germline V gene.

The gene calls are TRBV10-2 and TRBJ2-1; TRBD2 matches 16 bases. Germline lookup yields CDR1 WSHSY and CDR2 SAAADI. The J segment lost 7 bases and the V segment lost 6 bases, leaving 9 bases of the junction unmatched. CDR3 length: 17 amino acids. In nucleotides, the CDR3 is TGCGCCAGCAGGAAGGGACTAGCGGGAGGGCCGGGGAATGAGCAGTTCTTC. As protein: CASRKGLAGGPGNEQFF.

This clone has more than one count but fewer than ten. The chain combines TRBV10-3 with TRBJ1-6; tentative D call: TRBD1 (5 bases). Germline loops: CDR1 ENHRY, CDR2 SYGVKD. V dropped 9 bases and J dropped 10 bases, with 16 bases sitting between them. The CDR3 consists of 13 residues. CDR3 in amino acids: CAITRDPLSPLHF. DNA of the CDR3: TGTGCCATTACCCGGGACCCCCTCTCACCCCTCCACTTT.

The CDR3 reads CASSLVGTGPSGNTQYF. CDR3 bases: TGTGCCAGCAGCTTGGTAGGTACCGGTCCTAGCGGAAATACGCAGTATTTT. The V gene is TRBV5-6, the J gene TRBJ2-3, with 7 bases identical to TRBD2. CDR1 is SGHDT, CDR2 YYEEEE, per germline. The CDR3 is 17 residues long. After removal of 0 bases from V and 7 bases from J, the junction contained 14 bases not matched to a gene. Full variable domain (rest looked up from reference TRBV5-6 and TRBJ2-3): DAGVTQSPTHLIKTRGQQVTLRCSPKSGHDTVSWYQQALGQGPQFIFQYYEEEERQRGNFPDRFSGHQFPNYSSELNVNALLLGDSALYLCASSLVGTGPSGNTQYFGPGTRLTVL.

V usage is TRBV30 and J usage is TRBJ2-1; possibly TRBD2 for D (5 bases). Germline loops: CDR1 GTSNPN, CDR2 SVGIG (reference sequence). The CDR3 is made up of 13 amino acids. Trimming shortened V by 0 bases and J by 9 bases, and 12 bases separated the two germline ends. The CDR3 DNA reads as TGTGCCTGGAGTGTAATTATTGAGGGTGAGCAGTTCTTC. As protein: CAWSVIIEGEQFF.